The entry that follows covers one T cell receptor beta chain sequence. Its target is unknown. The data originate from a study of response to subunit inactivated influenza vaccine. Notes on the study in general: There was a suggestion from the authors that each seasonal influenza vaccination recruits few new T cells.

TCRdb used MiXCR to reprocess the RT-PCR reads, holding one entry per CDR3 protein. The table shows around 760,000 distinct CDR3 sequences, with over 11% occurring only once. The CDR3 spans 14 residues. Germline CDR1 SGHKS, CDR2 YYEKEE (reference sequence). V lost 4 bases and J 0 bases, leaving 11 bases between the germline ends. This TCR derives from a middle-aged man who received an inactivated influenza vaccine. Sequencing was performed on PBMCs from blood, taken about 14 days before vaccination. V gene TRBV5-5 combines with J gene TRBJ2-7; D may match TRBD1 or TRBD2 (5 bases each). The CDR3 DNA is TGTGCCAGCAGCGGCCCCGGGACCTCCTACGAGCAGTACTTC. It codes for CASSGPGTSYEQYF.